A single sample gave rise to the 25 T cell receptor beta chains below, sequenced in a study of T-cell reconstitution after alpha-beta-depleted transplantation in children. Using unique molecular identifiers, the investigators prepared the TCRbeta library. TCRdb analysed the PCR reads with MiXCR anew, one entry per CDR3 protein. The sample consists of some 240,000 distinct CDR3 sequences, more than 7.5% of them appearing once. Sequences were derived from PBMCs from the stem cell graft donor, sampled from the stem cell graft. The receptors were sampled from a human donor who donated a stem cell graft to a child with SCID.

This clonotype has ten or more counts. J is TRBJ2-1 and V is TRBV12-3 or TRBV12-4; 8 bases agree with TRBD2. The junction had 8 bases not matched to a gene; V was cut back by 5 bases and J by 8 bases. This CDR3 region has 14 residues. CDR3 amino acids: CASSLRGGPDEQFF. The CDR3 DNA reads as TGTGCCAGCAGTCTTCGGGGGGGGCCCGATGAGCAGTTCTTC.

The V gene is TRBV7-9, the J gene TRBJ1-6; unclear D gene. This CDR3 contains 16 residues. Trimming took 2 bases from V and 6 from J, leaving 14 bases between them. CDR1 is SEHNR and CDR2 is FQNEAQ in the germline V gene (reference sequence). The DNA for the CDR3 is TGTGCCAGCAGCTTATGGTCGGCGACTGCTAATTCACCCCTCCACTTT. Translated: CASSLWSATANSPLHF.

The rearrangement uses TRBV29-1 and TRBJ2-1, with TRBD2 matching over 12 bases. The length of the CDR3 is 13 residues. CDR1 and CDR2 (germline): SQVTM, ANQGSEA. With 5 bases clipped from V and 5 bases from J, the junction kept 1 base outside the gene matches. The CDR3: CSVTSGGNNEQFF. DNA of the CDR3: TGCAGCGTTACTAGCGGGGGGAACAATGAGCAGTTCTTC.

The chain has TRBV12-3 or TRBV12-4 and TRBJ1-2, with TRBD1 matching 9 bases. This CDR3 is built from 14 residues. V gave up 6 bases and J gave up 8 bases; unmatched junction bases: 10. CDR3 amino acids: CASSRAGTGIGYTF. CDR3 in DNA: TGTGCCAGCAGCCGAGCCGGGACAGGGATCGGCTACACCTTC.

This clonotype was seen ten or more times. This sequence joins TRBV2 and TRBJ1-1, with unresolved D. The CDR3 runs to 10 residues. CDR1 and CDR2 (germline): SNHLY, FYNNEI. V lost 8 bases and J lost 1, with 2 bases in between. CDR3 bases: TGTGCCAGCGGGAACACTGAAGCTTTCTTT. Amino acid sequence: CASGNTEAFF.

At least ten counts were recorded for this clonotype. This chain joins TRBV11-1 and TRBJ1-1; 8 nucleotides agree with TRBD1. Trimming at V came to 5 bases and at J to 3 bases, leaving 8 bases not matched to a gene. This CDR3 has 15 residues. Germline assignment: CDR1 SGHAT and CDR2 FQDESV (reference sequence). The CDR3 DNA sequence: TGTGCCAGCAGCCCACCGACAGGGGTGGACACTGAAGCTTTCTTT. Translated: CASSPPTGVDTEAFF.

A remark on this clonotype: With a much larger clone just one base away, this may be a read error. The chain has TRBV12-3 or TRBV12-4 and TRBJ2-6, with TRBD2 identical over 10 bases. The CDR3 contains 19 residues. CDR3 bases: TGTGCCATCAGTTTTACGGATAGGCTAGCGGGGGTTGGGGCCAACGTCCTGACTTTC. It yields the protein CAISFTDRLAGVGANVLTF.

This clonotype appeared many times. This sequence joins TRBV7-3 and TRBJ2-5; tentative D call: TRBD2 (5 bases). The CDR3 is 14 amino acids. Trimming removed 5 bases at V and 5 bases at J, with 15 bases between. Germline values: CDR1 SGHTA, CDR2 FQGTGA. The CDR3 nucleotides are TGTGCCAGCAGCGGCACCGGGAATAGGGAGACCCAGTACTTC. It is translated as CASSGTGNRETQYF. Full variable domain (outside the CDR3, taken from reference TRBV7-3 and TRBJ2-5): GAGVSQTPSNKVTEKGKYVELRCDPISGHTALYWYRQSLGQGPEFLIYFQGTGAADDSGLPNDRFFAVRPEGSVSTLKIQRTERGDSAVYLCASSGTGNRETQYFGPGTRLLVL.

Points on this clonotype: A much larger clone lies one base from this, so it may be a read error. The gene calls are TRBV7-2 and TRBJ1-2, with 10 nucleotides matching TRBD1. Germline V lookup: CDR1 SGHTA, CDR2 FQGNSA. The CDR3 is 16 residues long. The chain's CDR3 is CASSYDGTGVSYGDTF. Here the CDR3 DNA reads TGTGCCAGCAGCTACGATGGGACAGGGGTCTCCTATGGCGACACCTTC.

This clonotype appeared a few times. J is TRBJ1-6 and V is TRBV24-1; D not resolved. With 3 bases removed from V and 3 bases from J, the gap between germline ends came to 5 bases. The CDR3 spans 14 residues. Germline assignment: CDR1 KGHDR and CDR2 SFDVKD. CDR3 nucleotide sequence: TGTGCCACCAGTGATCAGAGCTATAATTCACCCCTCCACTTT. Its protein is CATSDQSYNSPLHF.

In this sample, this clonotype turned up many times. The chain couples TRBV4-1 to TRBJ1-4; D is perhaps TRBD1 (6 bases). V was trimmed by 6 bases and J by 14 bases, leaving 22 bases between them. The length of the CDR3 is 14 residues. Germline V gives CDR1 MGHRA, CDR2 YSYEKL. CDR3: CASSQFLDSRLLFF. The CDR3 DNA follows: TGCGCCAGCAGTCAATTTCTGGACAGTCGCTTGCTGTTTTTT.

This chain joins TRBV5-5 and TRBJ1-1; no definite D call. Trimming stripped 3 bases from V and 1 base from J, with 16 bases between. The CDR3 extends over 16 amino acids. Germline assignment: CDR1 SGHKS and CDR2 YYEKEE (reference sequence). DNA for the CDR3: TGTGCCAGCAGCTCAACCCCGGCTATGGCGAACACTGAAGCTTTCTTT. Its protein product is CASSSTPAMANTEAFF.

The CDR3 loop reads CSVATGTNQPQHF. The DNA for the CDR3 is TGCAGCGTTGCCACAGGGACCAATCAGCCCCAGCATTTT. This chain connects TRBV29-1 to TRBJ1-5; D perhaps matches TRBD1 (6 bases). V was pared by 4 bases and J by 3 bases, with 10 bases between. CDR1 and CDR2 (germline): SQVTM, ANQGSEA. The CDR3 runs to 13 residues. The whole variable domain, remainder taken from reference TRBV29-1 and TRBJ1-5, is SAVISQKPSRDICQRGTSLTIQCQVDSQVTMMFWYRQQPGQSLTLIATANQGSEATYESGFVIDKFPISRPNLTFSTLTVSNMSPEDSSIYLCSVATGTNQPQHFGDGTRLSIL.

The table lists this clonotype with many counts. The V gene is TRBV5-1, the J gene TRBJ1-6; D not resolved. Germline V gene lookup returns CDR1 SGHRS and CDR2 YFSETQ. The CDR3 sequence is 15 residues long. V was clipped by 1 base and J by 7 bases, with 12 bases between them. The DNA for the CDR3 is TGCGCCAGCAGCTTGCCGAACTGGGAGAATTCACCCCTCCACTTT. This translates into CASSLPNWENSPLHF. The full variable domain, rest sourced from reference TRBV5-1 and TRBJ1-6, is KAGVTQTPRYLIKTRGQQVTLSCSPISGHRSVSWYQQTPGQGLQFLFEYFSETQRNKGNFPGRFSGRQFSNSRSEMNVSTLELGDSALYLCASSLPNWENSPLHFGNGTRLTVT.

This chain uses TRBV7-9 with TRBJ2-2; D uncertain. The germline V and J ends were trimmed by 1 base and 0 bases, with 6 bases remaining between them. Germline CDR1 reads SEHNR; CDR2 reads FQNEAQ (reference sequence). This CDR3 is built from 15 residues. The CDR3 DNA sequence: TGTGCCAGCAGCTTAGATGGATCGAACACCGGGGAGCTGTTTTTT. This sequence encodes CASSLDGSNTGELFF.

Ten or more counts support this clonotype. The chain couples TRBV7-2 to TRBJ2-2, with unresolved D. Germline lookup yields CDR1 SGHTA and CDR2 FQGNSA. This CDR3 spans 15 amino acids. Trimming took 1 base from V and 6 from J, leaving 12 bases between them. The CDR3 protein is CASSLDPTFSGELFF. CDR3 nucleotide sequence: TGTGCCAGCAGCTTAGATCCAACGTTCTCCGGGGAGCTGTTTTTT.

In this sample, this clonotype turned up a few times. The chain couples TRBV14 to TRBJ2-7; 8 nucleotides agree with TRBD1. Looked up from germline, CDR1 is SGHDN and CDR2 is FVKESK. V dropped 2 bases and J dropped 8; count of bases not matched to a gene: 11. This CDR3 is 15 amino acids long. The CDR3 loop reads CASSQTGTGSTQQYF. In DNA, the CDR3 is TGTGCCAGCAGCCAAACCGGGACAGGTTCTACGCAGCAGTACTTC.

In this sample, this clonotype turned up many times. V gene TRBV6-5 combines with J gene TRBJ1-3; tentative D call: TRBD1 (6 bases). The germline gives CDR1 MNHEY, CDR2 SVGAGI. Trimming cost V 6 bases and J 2 bases, with 14 bases left between them. The CDR3 extends over 15 amino acids. In nucleotides, the CDR3 is TGTGCCAGCAGCCCCGAGGGGGTCCCTGGAAACACCATATATTTT. Amino acids: CASSPEGVPGNTIYF.

This clonotype occurred many times. The chain recombines TRBV20-1 with TRBJ1-1; D call uncertain. Trimming shortened V by 4 bases and J by 1 base, and 7 bases separated the two germline ends. This CDR3 has 12 residues. Per the germline V gene, CDR1 is DFQATT and CDR2 is SNEGSKA (reference sequence). The CDR3: CSAMRTNTEAFF. The CDR3 coding sequence is TGCAGTGCTATGAGGACGAACACTGAAGCTTTCTTT.

This clonotype came up many times. The rearrangement joins TRBV12-3 or TRBV12-4 to TRBJ2-3, with D perhaps TRBD2 (7 bases). V dropped 5 bases and J dropped 9 bases, with 24 bases sitting between them. This CDR3 is 16 amino acids long. The CDR3, as DNA: TGTGCCAGCAGTCCGTCTCTAGGGGGGGGCCGGCTAACGCAGTATTTT. Its translation is CASSPSLGGGRLTQYF.

This clonotype was observed at least ten times. The V call is TRBV20-1, the J call TRBJ2-3, with TRBD1 matching 9 bases. The length of the CDR3 is 14 residues. Germline-derived CDR1 and CDR2 are DFQATT and SNEGSKA (reference sequence). J was trimmed by 2 bases and V by 2 bases; bases with no gene match: 2. CDR3 sequence: CSARRTGVTDTQYF. The CDR3 nucleotides are TGCAGTGCTAGAAGGACAGGGGTCACAGATACGCAGTATTTT.

This clonotype was seen repeatedly, ten times or more. This chain connects TRBV5-1 to TRBJ1-1; 7 bases fit TRBD1. Per the germline V gene, CDR1 is SGHRS and CDR2 is YFSETQ. V lost 1 base and J lost 6; bases outside the gene matches: 9. The CDR3 loop spans 15 amino acids. The CDR3 DNA follows: TGCGCCAGCAGCTTGCCCCAGGGGGAAGGACCTGAAGCTTTCTTT. It translates to CASSLPQGEGPEAFF.

The J gene is TRBJ2-1, the V gene TRBV28; D gene ambiguous. With 6 bases removed from V and 7 bases from J, the gap between germline ends came to 7 bases. CDR1 MDHEN and CDR2 SYDVKM come from the germline V gene. This CDR3 is built from 11 residues. The CDR3 sequence: CASSASNEQFF. DNA of the CDR3: TGTGCCAGCAGCGCTTCGAATGAGCAGTTCTTC. The full variable domain, in which reference TRBV28 and TRBJ2-1 provide the parts outside the CDR3, is DVKVTQSSRYLVKRTGEKVFLECVQDMDHENMFWYRQDPGLGLRLIYFSYDVKMKEKGDIPEGYSVSREKKERFSLILESASTNQTSMYLCASSASNEQFFGPGTRLTVL.

This clonotype was picked up many times. This chain's CDR3 is CASSLVSTNQPQHF. DNA for the CDR3: TGTGCCAGCAGCTTAGTTTCAACCAATCAGCCCCAGCATTTT. This chain uses TRBV7-2 with TRBJ1-5; D uncertain. With 1 base removed from V and 3 bases from J, the gap between germline ends came to 7 bases. The CDR3 extends over 14 amino acids. From germline, CDR1 is SGHTA and CDR2 FQGNSA.

This clonotype occurred many times. The chain couples TRBV5-1 to TRBJ2-7; 7 bases match TRBD2. J gave up 1 base and V 0 bases, and 7 bases lay outside the gene matches. Germline lookup yields CDR1 SGHRS and CDR2 YFSETQ. This CDR3 contains 16 residues. In DNA form, the CDR3 reads TGCGCCAGCAGCTTGGCCGGCAGGGAGGGGTCCTACGAGCAGTACTTC. Its protein product is CASSLAGREGSYEQYF.